The 14 T cell receptor beta chains in this list originate from one sample, sequenced in a study of T cells in Graves' hyperthyroidism and ophthalmopathy (dated by TCRdb to the late 2010s). Libraries were constructed by multiplex PCR. Instrument on record: Illumina HiSeq 2000. Amplification of TCR beta CDR3 regions was carried out from RNA transcripts. For the first round of RT-PCR on the TCR CDR3, the HTBI primer set was used together with the Qiagen OneStep RT-PCR kit. TCRdb trimmed public reads at Q25 via fastp, called clones via MiXCR and kept in-frame beta chains. When rows share a CDR3 protein, they turn into one entry using the most common DNA and genes. A total of 700,000 or so distinct CDR3 sequences appear in this sample, about 14% of them only once. Clones ranked in the top ten supply under 15% of the sample. Sequencing was done on a sample of blood. These receptors originate from a woman in her fifties or sixties with Graves' ophthalmopathy.

Ten or more counts support this clonotype. In DNA form, the CDR3 reads TGTGCCAGCAGTCAGACAGGGCCATCTGGCTACACCTTC. Translating gives CASSQTGPSGYTF. The chain combines TRBV12-3 or TRBV12-4 with TRBJ1-2, with TRBD1 matching over 7 bases. With 5 bases clipped from V and 7 bases from J, the junction kept 7 bases outside the gene matches. The CDR3 consists of 13 residues.

This clonotype was seen a few times. The V gene is TRBV20-1, the J gene TRBJ1-6; TRBD1 might be the D (5 bases). The CDR3 sequence is 15 residues long. V was pared by 1 base and J by 0 bases, with 7 bases between. The V gene's germline CDR1 is DFQATT and CDR2 SNEGSKA (reference sequence). DNA for the CDR3: TGCAGTGCTAGAGGGGACTACTCCTATAATTCACCCCTCCACTTT. This sequence encodes CSARGDYSYNSPLHF.

This chain joins TRBV6-5 and TRBJ2-5; D is unclear. This CDR3 has 14 amino acids. CDR1 is MNHEY, CDR2 SVGAGI, per germline. Trimming took off 0 bases at V and 2 bases at J, with 7 bases between the two ends. CDR3 residues: CASSYSPRQETQYF. The DNA for the CDR3 is TGTGCCAGCAGTTACTCGCCGCGGCAAGAGACCCAGTACTTC.

This chain links TRBV19 with TRBJ2-7, with 8 bases identical to TRBD2. The germline V gene has CDR1 LNHDA and CDR2 SQIVND (reference sequence). With V trimmed by 7 bases and J by 0 bases, 5 bases remained unmatched. The CDR3 extends over 14 amino acids. The CDR3 DNA reads TGTGCCAGTACCCCCGGGACTAGCTCCTACGAGCAGTACTTC. It is translated as CASTPGTSSYEQYF. Full variable domain (rest looked up from reference TRBV19 and TRBJ2-7): DGGITQSPKYLFRKEGQNVTLSCEQNLNHDAMYWYRQDPGQGLRLIYYSQIVNDFQKGDIAEGYSVSREKKESFPLTVTSAQKNPTAFYLCASTPGTSSYEQYFGPGTRLTVT.

This clonotype has a count of ten or more. The chain carries TRBV20-1 and TRBJ1-3, with D perhaps matching TRBD1 (5 bases). The germline CDR1 and CDR2 sequences are DFQATT and SNEGSKA (reference sequence). The CDR3 has 13 amino acids. V lost 2 bases to trimming and J lost 3 bases, with 8 bases between them. The CDR3 DNA follows: TGCAGTGCTAGACAGGGTGGTGGAAACACCATATATTTT. It specifies CSARQGGGNTIYF.

The chain couples TRBV29-1 to TRBJ2-7; 9 bases match TRBD1. V shed 5 bases, J shed 3 bases, and the junction held 8 bases outside the gene matches. Germline V CDR1 and CDR2: SQVTM, ANQGSEA. The CDR3 loop spans 14 amino acids. The CDR3 reads CSVPGQGGVYEQYF. DNA for the CDR3: TGCAGCGTTCCGGGACAGGGAGGGGTCTACGAGCAGTACTTC.

This clonotype was counted only a few times. At one end the junction does not follow the germline gene, possibly because of a read error. The gene calls are TRBV7-7 and TRBJ2-7, with 8 nucleotides matching TRBD1. CDR1 and CDR2 (germline): SSHAT, FNYEAQ (reference sequence). The CDR3 spans 13 residues. Here the CDR3 reads CASSTDRTGRQYF. The CDR3 DNA is TGTGCTAGCAGCACCGACCGGACAGGGAGACAGTACTTC. Full variable domain (outside the CDR3, taken from reference TRBV7-7 and TRBJ2-7): GAGVSQSPRYKVTKRGQDVTLRCDPISSHATLYWYQQALGQGPEFLTYFNYEAQPDKSGLPSDRFSAERPEGSISTLTIQRTEQRDSAMYRCASSTDRTGRQYFGPGTRLTVT.

This clonotype has only a few counts. The chain couples TRBV5-1 to TRBJ2-3; 11 bases are a match to TRBD2. Germline V gene lookup returns CDR1 SGHRS and CDR2 YFSETQ. The V gene end was trimmed by 0 bases and the J gene end by 6 bases; junction bases not matched to a gene: 15. The CDR3 contains 19 residues. The CDR3 region has the DNA TGCGCCAGCAGCTTGGTAGTGGGGACTAGCGGTCCGTCTGGTGATACGCAGTATTTT. It codes for CASSLVVGTSGPSGDTQYF.

This rearrangement joins TRBV7-9 to TRBJ2-7, with D perhaps assigned TRBD1 or TRBD2 (5 bases each). With 4 bases removed from V and 3 bases from J, the gap between germline ends came to 13 bases. CDR3 size: 14 residues. Germline values: CDR1 SEHNR, CDR2 FQNEAQ (reference sequence). Here the CDR3 DNA reads TGTGCCAGCAGCTCGGGACGGAGGATCTACGAGCAGTACTTC. It codes for CASSSGRRIYEQYF.

This clonotype was counted a few times. The chain combines TRBV4-3 with TRBJ2-5; the match to TRBD1 covers 8 bases. Per the germline V gene, CDR1 is LGHNA and CDR2 is YSLEER. Unmatched junction bases numbered 10, after V lost 2 bases and J lost 2 bases. CDR3 length: 17 amino acids. DNA of the CDR3: TGCGCCAGCAGCCAATACCCGGGACAGGCCAAGCAAGAGACCCAGTACTTC. Translation: CASSQYPGQAKQETQYF.

The CDR3 reads CASSRRRVAPLNTEAFF. In nucleotides, the CDR3 is TGTGCCAGTAGTAGACGGCGGGTAGCGCCTTTGAACACTGAAGCTTTCTTT. This chain uses TRBV19 with TRBJ1-1; no firm D call. The CDR3 runs to 17 residues. The germline V gene has CDR1 LNHDA and CDR2 SQIVND (reference sequence). V gave up 4 bases and J gave up 0 bases, with 18 bases separating them.

About this clonotype itself: A much larger clone sits a single nucleotide away, making a read error possible. The chain links TRBV28 to TRBJ2-7; D gene unclear. The germline V and J ends were trimmed by 2 bases and 7 bases, with 9 bases remaining between them. From germline, CDR1 is MDHEN and CDR2 SYDVKM. CDR3 length equals 12 residues. CDR3: CASSLGLAEQYF. The CDR3 bases are TGTGCCAGCAGTTTAGGATTGGCGGAGCAGTACTTC.

This clonotype was observed a few times. The limits of the CDR3 on the DNA are not certain, so only TCRdb's listed CDR3 is given. The chain recombines TRBV15 with TRBJ1-5; TRBD1, as called in the table, went unchecked against the DNA. The V gene's germline CDR1 is LNHNV and CDR2 YYDKDF (reference sequence). Termini included, the CDR3 measures 17 amino acids. The CDR3 reads CATSINRWGGGNQPQHF.

The chain recombines TRBV27 with TRBJ2-2, with a weak D call TRBD1 (5 bases). V was trimmed by 2 bases and J by 1 base, leaving 8 bases between them. Germline CDR1 reads MNHEY; CDR2 reads SMNVEV (reference sequence). The CDR3 covers 15 residues. CDR3 residues: CASSLEQENTGELFF. CDR3 in DNA: TGTGCCAGCAGTTTAGAACAGGAGAACACCGGGGAGCTGTTTTTT.